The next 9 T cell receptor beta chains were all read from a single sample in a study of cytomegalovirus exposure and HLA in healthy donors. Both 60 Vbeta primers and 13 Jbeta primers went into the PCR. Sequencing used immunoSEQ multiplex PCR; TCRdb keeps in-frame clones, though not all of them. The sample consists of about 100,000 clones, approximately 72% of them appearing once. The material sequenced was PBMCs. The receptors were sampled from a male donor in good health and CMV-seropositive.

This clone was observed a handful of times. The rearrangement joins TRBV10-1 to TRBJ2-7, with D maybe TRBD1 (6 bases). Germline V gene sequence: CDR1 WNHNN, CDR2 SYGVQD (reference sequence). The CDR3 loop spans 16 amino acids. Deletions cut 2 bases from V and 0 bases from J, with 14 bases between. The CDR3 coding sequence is TGCGCCAGCAGTGAGGAATTAAGGGACAACTCCTACGAGCAGTACTTC. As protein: CASSEELRDNSYEQYF.

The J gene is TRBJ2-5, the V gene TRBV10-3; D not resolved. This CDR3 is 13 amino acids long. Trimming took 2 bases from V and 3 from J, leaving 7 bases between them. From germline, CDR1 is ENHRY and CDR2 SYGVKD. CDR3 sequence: CAISEEFEETQYF. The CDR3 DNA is TGTGCCATCAGTGAGGAGTTTGAAGAGACCCAGTACTTC.

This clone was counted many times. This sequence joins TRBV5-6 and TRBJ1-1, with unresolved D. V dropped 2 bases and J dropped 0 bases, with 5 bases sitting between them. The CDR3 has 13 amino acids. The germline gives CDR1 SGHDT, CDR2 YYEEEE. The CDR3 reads CASSFQLNTEAFF. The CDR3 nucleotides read TGTGCCAGCAGCTTTCAGTTGAACACTGAAGCTTTCTTT.

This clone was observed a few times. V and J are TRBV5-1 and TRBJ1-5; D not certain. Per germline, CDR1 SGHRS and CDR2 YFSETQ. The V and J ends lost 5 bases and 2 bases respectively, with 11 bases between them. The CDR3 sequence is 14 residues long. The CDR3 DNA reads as TGCGCCAGCAGACCAGGATTTGGCAATCAGCCCCAGCATTTT. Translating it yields CASRPGFGNQPQHF.

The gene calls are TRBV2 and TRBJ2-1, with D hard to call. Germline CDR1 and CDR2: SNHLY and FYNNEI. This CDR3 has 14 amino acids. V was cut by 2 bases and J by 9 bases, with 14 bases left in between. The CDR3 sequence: CASSERLLSGEQFF. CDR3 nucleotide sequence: TGTGCCAGCAGTGAAAGGTTGCTATCGGGTGAGCAGTTCTTC.

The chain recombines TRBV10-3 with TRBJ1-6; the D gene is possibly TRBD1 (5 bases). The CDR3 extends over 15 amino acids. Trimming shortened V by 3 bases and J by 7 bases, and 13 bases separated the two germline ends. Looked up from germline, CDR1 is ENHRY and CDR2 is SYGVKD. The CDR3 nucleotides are TGTGCCATCAGTGACGTTTCAGGGATCAATTCACCCCTCCACTTT. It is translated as CAISDVSGINSPLHF.

This CDR3 reads CASSLVGGGAPEQFF. The CDR3 coding sequence is TGTGCCAGCAGCTTGGTAGGCGGGGGGGCCCCTGAGCAGTTCTTC. The chain employs TRBV5-6 and TRBJ2-1, with 9 bases that match TRBD2. This CDR3 contains 15 residues. CDR1 is SGHDT, CDR2 YYEEEE, per germline. Trimming removed 0 bases from V and 9 bases from J; junction bases left unmatched: 7.

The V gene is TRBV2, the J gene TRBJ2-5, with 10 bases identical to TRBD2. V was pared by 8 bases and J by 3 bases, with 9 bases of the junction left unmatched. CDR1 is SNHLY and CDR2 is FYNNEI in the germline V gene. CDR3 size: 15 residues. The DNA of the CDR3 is TGTGCCAGCGCCTCTGCTAGCGGGGGTAAAGAGACCCAGTACTTC. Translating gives CASASASGGKETQYF.

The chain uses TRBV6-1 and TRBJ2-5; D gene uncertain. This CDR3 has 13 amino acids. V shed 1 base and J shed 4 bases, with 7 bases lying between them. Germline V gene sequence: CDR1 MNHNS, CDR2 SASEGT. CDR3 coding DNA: TGTGCCAGCAGTGAAGATTACTTAGAGACCCAGTACTTC. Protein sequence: CASSEDYLETQYF.